This entry describes one T cell receptor (beta chain). What it recognizes is unknown. The data originate from a study of monozygotic twins with inflammatory bowel disease. Whole-study results and caveats: The data did not back a single strong IBD-associated clonotype or signal.

In preparing each TCR library, 3,000 to 4,000 ng of total RNA was used. cDNA was made in eight separate reactions per sample. TCRdb reprocessed the 5' RACE reads and reports one entry per CDR3 protein, with no DNA. This sample's table reports 200,000 to 250,000 distinct CDR3 sequences. The sample consisted of blood. This TCR was sampled from a human donor with ulcerative colitis or Crohn's disease, or a healthy co-twin of an affected twin (not recorded which).

The CDR3 here is CSGLWGGSTDTQYF. The chain employs TRBV20-1 and TRBJ2-3; TCRdb indicates TRBD1, and absent DNA this call remains unverified. Looked up from germline, CDR1 is DFQATT and CDR2 is SNEGSKA (reference sequence). The CDR3 covers 14 residues.